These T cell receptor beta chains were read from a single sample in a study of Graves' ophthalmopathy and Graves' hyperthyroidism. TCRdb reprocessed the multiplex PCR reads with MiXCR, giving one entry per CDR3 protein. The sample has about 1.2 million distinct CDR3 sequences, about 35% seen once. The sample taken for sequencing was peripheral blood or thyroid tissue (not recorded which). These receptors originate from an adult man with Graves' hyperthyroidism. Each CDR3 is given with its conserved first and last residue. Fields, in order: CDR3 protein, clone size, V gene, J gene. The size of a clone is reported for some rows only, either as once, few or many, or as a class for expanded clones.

cdr3_aa: CACSARAPDRENQPQHF
clone_size: .
v_call: TRBV25-1
j_call: TRBJ1-5

cdr3_aa: CSARSSPDSSNQPQHF
clone_size: many
v_call: TRBV20-1
j_call: TRBJ1-5

cdr3_aa: CATSLAGSLNTEAFF
clone_size: .
v_call: TRBV5-1
j_call: TRBJ1-1

cdr3_aa: CAGSYGQYNQPQHF
clone_size: .
v_call: TRBV7-9
j_call: TRBJ1-5

cdr3_aa: CASIKARGTRMGELFF
clone_size: many
v_call: TRBV7-9
j_call: TRBJ2-2

cdr3_aa: CASSRPGQGSYGYTF
clone_size: many
v_call: TRBV12-3/TRBV12-4
j_call: TRBJ1-2

cdr3_aa: CASNPTRGSNQPQHF
clone_size: once
v_call: TRBV6-1
j_call: TRBJ1-5

cdr3_aa: CASSFRVLNLQNREAFF
clone_size: .
v_call: TRBV5-8
j_call: TRBJ1-1

cdr3_aa: CSEYGDYGYTF
clone_size: few
v_call: TRBV29-1
j_call: TRBJ1-2

cdr3_aa: CASSYLAGGQETNYGYTF
clone_size: .
v_call: TRBV7-2
j_call: TRBJ1-2

cdr3_aa: CASSSQGADSEKLFF
clone_size: .
v_call: TRBV7-2
j_call: TRBJ1-4

cdr3_aa: CASSLTGTQNQPQHF
clone_size: few
v_call: TRBV7-9
j_call: TRBJ1-5

cdr3_aa: CASSQDPQVTEAFF
clone_size: many
v_call: TRBV4-3
j_call: TRBJ1-1

cdr3_aa: CASSLQGAVNSPLHF
clone_size: once
v_call: TRBV7-9
j_call: TRBJ1-6

cdr3_aa: CASRSDNSPLHF
clone_size: many
v_call: TRBV4-2
j_call: TRBJ1-6

cdr3_aa: CASSENRDRGTGELFF
clone_size: many
v_call: TRBV2
j_call: TRBJ2-2

cdr3_aa: CASSGLQGRRENTIYF
clone_size: .
v_call: TRBV7-2
j_call: TRBJ1-3

cdr3_aa: CASSAGAGNSYEQYF
clone_size: many
v_call: TRBV7-8
j_call: TRBJ2-7

cdr3_aa: CASSQFQGAELFF
clone_size: .
v_call: TRBV3-1
j_call: TRBJ1-4

cdr3_aa: CSARAQPINQPQHF
clone_size: many
v_call: TRBV20-1
j_call: TRBJ1-5

cdr3_aa: CASSPGSLGYTF
clone_size: many
v_call: TRBV5-6
j_call: TRBJ1-2

cdr3_aa: CAISLGQGARDSYEQYF
clone_size: .
v_call: TRBV10-3
j_call: TRBJ2-7

cdr3_aa: CSASRGQAYGYTF
clone_size: .
v_call: TRBV20-1
j_call: TRBJ1-2

cdr3_aa: CSAHQLTYEQYF
clone_size: many
v_call: TRBV20-1
j_call: TRBJ2-7

cdr3_aa: CASSEISLGGNQPQHF
clone_size: .
v_call: TRBV6-1
j_call: TRBJ1-5

cdr3_aa: CASSPGTSGTVQETQYF
clone_size: many
v_call: TRBV7-8
j_call: TRBJ2-5

cdr3_aa: CASSPGDQNEKLFF
clone_size: many
v_call: TRBV9
j_call: TRBJ1-4

cdr3_aa: CASSSTGRGSRNSPLHF
clone_size: few
v_call: TRBV7-9
j_call: TRBJ1-6

cdr3_aa: CASSPYDSPLHF
clone_size: many
v_call: TRBV7-2
j_call: TRBJ1-6

cdr3_aa: CASSEARKNTGELFF
clone_size: many
v_call: TRBV2
j_call: TRBJ2-2

cdr3_aa: CSVDRVGTGELFF
clone_size: .
v_call: TRBV29-1
j_call: TRBJ2-2

cdr3_aa: CARRTGGRSGELFF
clone_size: many
v_call: TRBV2
j_call: TRBJ2-2

cdr3_aa: CASSYSTGQGVGYEQYF
clone_size: .
v_call: TRBV6-5
j_call: TRBJ2-7

cdr3_aa: CSAPDNYEQYF
clone_size: many
v_call: TRBV20-1
j_call: TRBJ2-7

cdr3_aa: CASSQAMEAGASYEQYF
clone_size: .
v_call: TRBV4-3
j_call: TRBJ2-7

cdr3_aa: CASSSTGRARTAFF
clone_size: many
v_call: TRBV12-3/TRBV12-4
j_call: TRBJ1-1

cdr3_aa: CASSEAEEGVGYEQYF
clone_size: .
v_call: TRBV2
j_call: TRBJ2-7

cdr3_aa: CASSGRGITLETQYF
clone_size: many
v_call: TRBV7-2
j_call: TRBJ2-5

cdr3_aa: CASSLPNTNTGELFF
clone_size: .
v_call: TRBV12-3/TRBV12-4
j_call: TRBJ2-2

cdr3_aa: CASTDPGIPEQFF
clone_size: .
v_call: TRBV2
j_call: .

cdr3_aa: CASRPSGSGSSEQYF
clone_size: many
v_call: TRBV7-2
j_call: TRBJ2-7

cdr3_aa: CASSRGPANTGELFF
clone_size: many
v_call: TRBV7-3
j_call: TRBJ2-2

cdr3_aa: CASSLGVPGQGAKTSQETQYF
clone_size: .
v_call: TRBV12-3/TRBV12-4
j_call: TRBJ2-5

cdr3_aa: CATTGQEETQYF
clone_size: .
v_call: TRBV6-5
j_call: TRBJ2-5

cdr3_aa: CASSLSQLNTGELFF
clone_size: many
v_call: TRBV7-2
j_call: TRBJ2-2

cdr3_aa: CASSLAGPAWYEAFF
clone_size: many
v_call: TRBV11-2
j_call: TRBJ1-1

cdr3_aa: CASSQGLAGTETQYF
clone_size: many
v_call: TRBV7-6
j_call: TRBJ2-5

cdr3_aa: CASRPQAVGNTEAFF
clone_size: few
v_call: TRBV2
j_call: TRBJ1-1

cdr3_aa: CASSLVLAGVFYEQYF
clone_size: .
v_call: TRBV5-5
j_call: TRBJ2-7

cdr3_aa: CSVEAGSNYGYTF
clone_size: .
v_call: TRBV29-1
j_call: TRBJ1-2

cdr3_aa: CASSDSGQAYEQYF
clone_size: few
v_call: TRBV10-2
j_call: TRBJ2-7

cdr3_aa: CSVFGASTETQYF
clone_size: many
v_call: TRBV29-1
j_call: TRBJ2-5

cdr3_aa: CASSPFDRTGNTIYF
clone_size: many
v_call: TRBV12-3/TRBV12-4
j_call: TRBJ1-3

cdr3_aa: CSVMGQGFPEKLFF
clone_size: many
v_call: TRBV29-1
j_call: TRBJ1-4

cdr3_aa: CSAEAGRGGYTF
clone_size: .
v_call: TRBV20-1
j_call: TRBJ1-2

cdr3_aa: CASTPGRSNTEAFF
clone_size: many
v_call: TRBV25-1
j_call: TRBJ1-1

cdr3_aa: CASSLPREGTNTGELFF
clone_size: few
v_call: TRBV12-3/TRBV12-4
j_call: TRBJ2-2

cdr3_aa: CASSPKRSEKLFF
clone_size: few
v_call: TRBV18
j_call: TRBJ1-4

cdr3_aa: CASSLVLGYSNQPQHF
clone_size: .
v_call: TRBV7-9
j_call: TRBJ1-5